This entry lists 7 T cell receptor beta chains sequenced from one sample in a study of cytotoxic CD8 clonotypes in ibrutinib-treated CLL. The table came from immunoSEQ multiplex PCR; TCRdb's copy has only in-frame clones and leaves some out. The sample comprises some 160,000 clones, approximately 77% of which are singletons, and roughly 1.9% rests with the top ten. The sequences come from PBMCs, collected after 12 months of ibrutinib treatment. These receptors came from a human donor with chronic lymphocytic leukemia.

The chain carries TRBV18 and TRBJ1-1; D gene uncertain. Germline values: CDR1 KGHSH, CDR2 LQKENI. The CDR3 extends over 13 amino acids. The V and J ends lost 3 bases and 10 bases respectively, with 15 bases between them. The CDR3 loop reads CASSPSETARAFF. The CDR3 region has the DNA TGTGCCAGCTCACCTTCAGAGACCGCGCGAGCTTTCTTT.

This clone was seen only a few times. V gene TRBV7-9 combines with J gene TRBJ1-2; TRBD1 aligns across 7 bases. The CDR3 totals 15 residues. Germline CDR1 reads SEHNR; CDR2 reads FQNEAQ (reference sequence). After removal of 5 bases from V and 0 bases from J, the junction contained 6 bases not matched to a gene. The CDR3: CASSRRDSPNYGYTF. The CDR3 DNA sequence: TGTGCCAGCAGCCGGAGGGACAGCCCTAACTATGGCTACACCTTC.

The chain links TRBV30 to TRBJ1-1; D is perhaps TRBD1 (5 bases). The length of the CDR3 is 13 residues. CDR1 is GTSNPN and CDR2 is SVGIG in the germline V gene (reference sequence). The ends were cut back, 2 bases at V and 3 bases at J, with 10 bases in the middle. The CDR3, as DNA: TGTGCCTGGAGTTTCGGGGGAGACACTGAAGCTTTCTTT. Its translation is CAWSFGGDTEAFF.

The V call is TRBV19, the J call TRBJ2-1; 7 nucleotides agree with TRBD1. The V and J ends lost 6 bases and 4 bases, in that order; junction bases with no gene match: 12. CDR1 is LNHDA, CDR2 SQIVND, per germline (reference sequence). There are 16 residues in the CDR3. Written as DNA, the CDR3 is TGTGCCAGTAGGGCCCCTGAACAGGGGAGTTACAATGAGCAGTTCTTC. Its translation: CASRAPEQGSYNEQFF.

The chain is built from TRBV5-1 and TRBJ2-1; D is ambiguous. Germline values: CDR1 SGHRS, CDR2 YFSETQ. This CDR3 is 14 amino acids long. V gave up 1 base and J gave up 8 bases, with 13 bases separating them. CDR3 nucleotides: TGCGCCAGCAGCTTGTTTGGTACGCCGGATGAGCAGTTCTTC. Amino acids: CASSLFGTPDEQFF. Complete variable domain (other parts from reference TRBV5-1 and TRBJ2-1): KAGVTQTPRYLIKTRGQQVTLSCSPISGHRSVSWYQQTPGQGLQFLFEYFSETQRNKGNFPGRFSGRQFSNSRSEMNVSTLELGDSALYLCASSLFGTPDEQFFGPGTRLTVL.

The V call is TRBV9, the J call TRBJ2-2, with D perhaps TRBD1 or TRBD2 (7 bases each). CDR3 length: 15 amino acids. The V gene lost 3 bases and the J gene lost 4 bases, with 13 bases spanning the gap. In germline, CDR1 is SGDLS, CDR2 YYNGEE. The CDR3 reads CASSGQGGFTGELFF. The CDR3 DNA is TGTGCCAGCAGCGGACAGGGAGGGTTCACCGGGGAGCTGTTTTTT.

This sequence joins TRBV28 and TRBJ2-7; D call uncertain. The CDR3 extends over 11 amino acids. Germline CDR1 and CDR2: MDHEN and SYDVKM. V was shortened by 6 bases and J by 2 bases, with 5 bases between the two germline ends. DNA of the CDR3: TGTGCCAGCAGGGATACCTACGAGCAGTACTTC. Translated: CASRDTYEQYF.